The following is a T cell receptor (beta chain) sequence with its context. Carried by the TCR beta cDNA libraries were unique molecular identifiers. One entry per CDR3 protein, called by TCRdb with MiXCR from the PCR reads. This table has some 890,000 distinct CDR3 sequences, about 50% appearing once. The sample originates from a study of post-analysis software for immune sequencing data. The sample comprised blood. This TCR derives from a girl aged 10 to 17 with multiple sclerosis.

The CDR3 sequence is CAISDSGSPDTQYF. CDR3 nucleotides: TGTGCCATCAGTGATTCCGGGAGCCCAGATACGCAGTATTTT. This chain uses TRBV10-3 with TRBJ2-3, with a tentative D call TRBD2 (6 bases). The CDR3 totals 14 residues. Germline V gene sequence: CDR1 ENHRY, CDR2 SYGVKD. Trimming took 3 bases from V and 4 from J, leaving 11 bases between them.